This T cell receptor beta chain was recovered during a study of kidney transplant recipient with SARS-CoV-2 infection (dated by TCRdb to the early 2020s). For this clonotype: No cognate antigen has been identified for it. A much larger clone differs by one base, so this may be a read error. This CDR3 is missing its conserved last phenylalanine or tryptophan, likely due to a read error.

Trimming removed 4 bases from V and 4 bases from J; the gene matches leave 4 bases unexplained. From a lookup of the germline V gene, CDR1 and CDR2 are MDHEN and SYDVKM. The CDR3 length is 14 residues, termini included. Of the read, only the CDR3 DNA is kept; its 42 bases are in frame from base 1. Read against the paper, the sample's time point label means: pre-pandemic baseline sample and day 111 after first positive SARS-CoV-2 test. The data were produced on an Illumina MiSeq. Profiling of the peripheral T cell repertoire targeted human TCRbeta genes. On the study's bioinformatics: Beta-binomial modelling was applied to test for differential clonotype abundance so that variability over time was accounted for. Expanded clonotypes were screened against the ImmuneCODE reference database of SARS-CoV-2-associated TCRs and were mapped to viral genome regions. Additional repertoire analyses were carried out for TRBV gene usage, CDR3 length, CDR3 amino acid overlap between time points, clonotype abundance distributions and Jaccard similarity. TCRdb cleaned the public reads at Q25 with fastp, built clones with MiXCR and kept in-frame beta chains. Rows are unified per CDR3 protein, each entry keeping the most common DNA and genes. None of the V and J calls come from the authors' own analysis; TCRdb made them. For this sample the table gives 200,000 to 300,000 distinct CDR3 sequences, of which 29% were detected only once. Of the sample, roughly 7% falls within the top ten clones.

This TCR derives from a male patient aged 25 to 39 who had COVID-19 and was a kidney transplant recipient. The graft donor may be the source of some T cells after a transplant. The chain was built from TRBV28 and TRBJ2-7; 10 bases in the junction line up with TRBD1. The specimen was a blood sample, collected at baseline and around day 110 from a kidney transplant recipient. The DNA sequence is TGTGCCAGCAGTTCGGACAGGGGGGCATACGAGCAGTACCTC. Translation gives CASSSDRGAYEQYL.